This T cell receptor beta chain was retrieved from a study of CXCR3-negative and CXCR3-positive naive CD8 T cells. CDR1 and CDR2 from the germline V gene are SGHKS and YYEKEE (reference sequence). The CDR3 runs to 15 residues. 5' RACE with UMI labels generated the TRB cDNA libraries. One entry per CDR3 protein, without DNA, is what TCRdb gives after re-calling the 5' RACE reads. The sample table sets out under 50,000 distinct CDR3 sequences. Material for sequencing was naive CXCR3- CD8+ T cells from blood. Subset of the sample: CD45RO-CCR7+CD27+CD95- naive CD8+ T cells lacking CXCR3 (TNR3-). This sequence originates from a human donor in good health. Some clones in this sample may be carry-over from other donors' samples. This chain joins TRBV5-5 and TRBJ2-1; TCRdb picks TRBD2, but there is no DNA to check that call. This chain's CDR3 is CASSAQGGRYNEQFF.